Presented here are 17 T cell receptor beta chains from one specimen sequenced in a study of blood T cell repertoires in COVID-19. Repertoires were generated with immunoSEQ multiplex PCR, while TCRdb's copy carries only in-frame clones and drops some. The sample consists of 150,000 or so clones, approximately 86% of them appearing once. Material for sequencing was peripheral blood. The receptors stem from an older woman with acute or convalescent COVID-19.

The chain carries TRBV14 and TRBJ2-1; 7 bases line up with TRBD2. The CDR3 covers 11 residues. Germline trimming cut 4 bases from V and 9 bases from J; bases unmatched to any gene: 0. Germline V lookup: CDR1 SGHDN, CDR2 FVKESK. The CDR3 DNA reads TGTGCCAGCAGCCCGGGGGGTGAGCAGTTCTTC. It encodes CASSPGGEQFF.

This clone was detected a few times. The V call is TRBV7-9, the J call TRBJ2-5; maybe TRBD2 (6 bases). V lost 1 base to trimming and J lost 7 bases, with 16 bases between them. This CDR3 has 15 amino acids. Germline V gene data show CDR1 as SEHNR and CDR2 as FQNEAQ (reference sequence). CDR3 DNA: TGTGCCAGCAGCTTAGACGGGGGACGGGGCGCGACCCAGTACTTC. This translates into CASSLDGGRGATQYF.

The V and J genes are TRBV1 and TRBJ1-1; the table calls TRBD1, which could not be checked here. TRBV1 is annotated as a pseudogene. The length of the CDR3 is 17 residues. The chain's CDR3 is CTSSQAPREGRNTEAFF. The CDR3, as DNA: TGCACCAGCAGCCAGGCCCCCAGGGAAGGTCGAAACACTGAAGCTTTCTTT.

V gene TRBV9 combines with J gene TRBJ2-1, with 11 nucleotides matching TRBD1. Germline CDR1 SGDLS, CDR2 YYNGEE. The CDR3 is made up of 17 amino acids. J was trimmed by 4 bases and V by 4 bases; bases with no gene match: 10. This chain's CDR3 is CASSPDIRDRGYNEQFF. DNA for the CDR3: TGTGCCAGCAGCCCAGATATCCGGGACAGGGGGTACAATGAGCAGTTCTTC.

V gene TRBV9 combines with J gene TRBJ2-2, with 8 positions matching TRBD1. V shed 4 bases and J 5 bases; nucleotides not matched to a gene: 4. CDR1 is SGDLS, CDR2 YYNGEE, per germline. CDR3 size: 14 residues. In DNA, the CDR3 is TGTGCCAGCAGCCCTCGACAGGGGACCGGGGAGCTGTTTTTT. As protein: CASSPRQGTGELFF. Looking up the rest from reference TRBV9 and TRBJ2-2 gives the full variable domain: DSGVTQTPKHLITATGQRVTLRCSPRSGDLSVYWYQQSLDQGLQFLIQYYNGEERAKGNILERFSAQQFPDLHSELNLSSLELGDSALYFCASSPRQGTGELFFGEGSRLTVL.

The CDR3 DNA is TGTGCCAGCAGCCGTCAGGGGAGAGGTGAAAAACTGTTTTTT. Translating it yields CASSRQGRGEKLFF. The gene calls are TRBV4-2 and TRBJ1-4; possibly TRBD1 for D (6 bases). V lost 4 bases to trimming and J lost 7 bases, with 13 bases between them. Germline CDR1 reads LGHNA; CDR2 reads YNFKEQ. CDR3 size: 14 residues.

This clone was counted once. The V and J genes are TRBV14 and TRBJ2-4, with no clear D. The CDR3 is 16 amino acids. CDR1 is SGHDN and CDR2 is FVKESK in the germline V gene. V lost 4 bases and J lost 0, with 13 bases in between. The CDR3 coding sequence is TGTGCCAGCAGCCCTCGTCAGGTTCTAGCCAAAAACATTCAGTACTTC. Encoded protein: CASSPRQVLAKNIQYF.

This clone has a single count. The rearrangement uses TRBV4-1 and TRBJ2-7, with a tentative D call TRBD2 (5 bases). V lost 0 bases to trimming and J lost 0 bases, with 12 bases between them. The CDR3 has 16 residues. The germline gives CDR1 MGHRA, CDR2 YSYEKL. The CDR3 sequence: CASSQEGGGSSYEQYF. The DNA for the CDR3 is TGCGCCAGCAGCCAAGAAGGAGGAGGAAGCTCCTACGAGCAGTACTTC.

The sample holds a few counts of this clone. The chain employs TRBV7-2 and TRBJ1-6, with a tentative D call TRBD1 (6 bases). The length of the CDR3 is 15 residues. Germline-derived CDR1 and CDR2 are SGHTA and FQGNSA. Trimming shortened V by 1 base and J by 10 bases, and 14 bases separated the two germline ends. The CDR3 loop reads CASSLEGDRSSPLHF. The DNA of the CDR3 is TGTGCCAGCAGCTTAGAAGGAGACAGGTCGTCACCCCTCCACTTT.

The chain employs TRBV19 and TRBJ1-5; D gene unclear. CDR3 length equals 14 residues. Trimming took off 8 bases at V and 4 bases at J, with 15 bases between the two ends. In germline, CDR1 is LNHDA, CDR2 SQIVND (reference sequence). For the CDR3, the DNA is TGTGCCAGTTGTCTAAGTGGAGGGAATCAGCCCCAGCATTTT. Amino acid sequence: CASCLSGGNQPQHF.

This clone was recorded only once. Different DNA sequences within this sample yield the same CDR3. The chain has TRBV29-1 and TRBJ2-2; 8 bases fit TRBD1. Germline trimming cut 7 bases from V and 1 base from J; bases unmatched to any gene: 8. In germline, CDR1 is SQVTM, CDR2 ANQGSEA. This CDR3 region has 15 residues. The CDR3 here is CSARAGTGNTGELFF. CDR3 DNA sequence: TGCAGCGCCCGGGCGGGGACAGGGAACACCGGGGAGCTGTTTTTT.

The rearrangement uses TRBV27 and TRBJ2-1; 8 bases map to TRBD1. The length of the CDR3 is 14 residues. The V gene's germline CDR1 is MNHEY and CDR2 SMNVEV (reference sequence). With V trimmed by 6 bases and J by 7 bases, 8 bases remained unmatched. The CDR3 loop is CASRKDRVGNEQFF. The CDR3 nucleotides are TGTGCCAGCAGGAAGGACAGGGTCGGAAATGAGCAGTTCTTC.

The CDR3 loop is CATSFRDRASEQYF. The CDR3 nucleotides read TGTGCCACCAGCTTCCGGGACAGGGCATCCGAGCAGTACTTC. The rearrangement joins TRBV15 to TRBJ2-7; 9 positions match TRBD1. The CDR3 loop spans 14 amino acids. Germline loops: CDR1 LNHNV, CDR2 YYDKDF (reference sequence). The V and J ends lost 5 bases and 6 bases, in that order; junction bases with no gene match: 8.

The chain recombines TRBV4-1 with TRBJ1-1; D remains ambiguous. This CDR3 is 14 amino acids long. The ends were cut back, 1 base at V and 11 bases at J, with 17 bases in the middle. Germline values: CDR1 MGHRA, CDR2 YSYEKL. The CDR3 nucleotides are TGCGCCAGCAGCCAAGCCGTCCCGGGAGGCTCGGCTTTCTTT. Translated, it gives CASSQAVPGGSAFF.

This chain connects TRBV5-5 to TRBJ2-5, with D possibly TRBD2 on 6 matching bases. The length of the CDR3 is 14 residues. Trimming removed 4 bases at V and 5 bases at J, with 15 bases between. From germline, CDR1 is SGHKS and CDR2 YYEKEE (reference sequence). The CDR3 coding sequence is TGTGCCAGCAGCCCCGGGGGAGTTGGGGAGACCCAGTACTTC. Translating it yields CASSPGGVGETQYF.

The chain employs TRBV19 and TRBJ2-3; 7 bases line up with TRBD1. CDR3 size: 11 residues. CDR1 is LNHDA and CDR2 is SQIVND in the germline V gene (reference sequence). The V and J ends lost 9 bases and 6 bases, in that order; junction bases with no gene match: 3. CDR3 amino acids: CASRRGDTQYF. The CDR3 DNA reads as TGTGCCAGCCGCAGGGGGGATACGCAGTATTTT.

The chain joins TRBV9 to TRBJ1-4; 9 bases agree with TRBD1. Germline V gives CDR1 SGDLS, CDR2 YYNGEE. CDR3 length: 16 amino acids. After removal of 0 bases from V and 8 bases from J, the junction contained 8 bases not matched to a gene. The CDR3 bases are TGTGCCAGCAGCGTAGGGGGACAGGGAAGTTACGAAAAACTGTTTTTT. As protein: CASSVGGQGSYEKLFF.